These 10 T cell receptor beta chains were all obtained from the same sample, sequenced in a study of shared clonotypes between healthy human individuals. Only CD45RO-negative cells positively selected for CCR7 counted as naive CD8 cells, so terminally differentiated effector memory CD45RA+ cells were excluded. Clones were read by immunoSEQ multiplex PCR, and TCRdb kept only the in-frame ones, dropping some. The sample lists about 2 million clones, roughly 94% seen once, with about 1.1% in the top ten. The sample consisted of naive CD8+ T cells sorted from blood. The receptors derive from a man in his late teens or twenties in good health.

V and J are TRBV19 and TRBJ2-7, with 9 bases that match TRBD2. Germline-derived CDR1 and CDR2 are LNHDA and SQIVND (reference sequence). The CDR3 consists of 13 residues. V dropped 10 bases and J dropped 0; count of bases not matched to a gene: 4. Here the CDR3 DNA reads TGTGCCACTAGCGGGGCCAGCTCCTACGAGCAGTACTTC. Translated: CATSGASSYEQYF.

With regard to this clone: Other DNA variants within this sample encode the same CDR3. The chain carries TRBV9 and TRBJ2-7; 12 bases map to TRBD2. The germline V gene has CDR1 SGDLS and CDR2 YYNGEE. V lost 3 bases to trimming and J lost 4 bases; unmatched junction nucleotides: 5. The CDR3 is 15 amino acids. CDR3 in amino acids: CASSASGTSGYEQYF. CDR3 DNA sequence: TGTGCCAGCAGCGCCTCGGGGACTAGCGGGTACGAGCAGTACTTC.

A remark on this clone: The sample carries other DNA sequences with the same CDR3. The chain joins TRBV7-2 to TRBJ1-5, with D uncertain. The CDR3 loop spans 15 amino acids. Germline CDR1 and CDR2: SGHTA and FQGNSA. The V gene lost 1 base and the J gene lost 0 bases, with 7 bases spanning the gap. The CDR3 sequence: CASSLVSDSNQPQHF. The CDR3 DNA reads TGTGCCAGCAGCTTAGTATCGGATAGCAATCAGCCCCAGCATTTT.

The chain combines TRBV4-1 with TRBJ2-3, with D possibly TRBD2 on 5 matching bases. CDR3 length: 13 residues. Germline values: CDR1 MGHRA, CDR2 YSYEKL. V was cut by 4 bases and J by 4 bases, with 9 bases left in between. DNA of the CDR3: TGCGCCAGCAGCCTACTAGGGCCAGATACGCAGTATTTT. It encodes CASSLLGPDTQYF.

In the case of this clone: The sample has other DNA sequences that encode this CDR3 too. The chain joins TRBV4-3 to TRBJ2-7; 10 nucleotides line up with TRBD2. This CDR3 spans 15 amino acids. Trimming cost V 1 base and J 4 bases; bases outside gene matches: 4. The V gene's germline CDR1 is LGHNA and CDR2 YSLEER. The CDR3, as DNA: TGCGCCAGCAGCCAAGGCCCTAGCGGGAGTTACGAGCAGTACTTC. It specifies CASSQGPSGSYEQYF.

CDR3 DNA: TGTGCCAGCAGCTTAGGGGGTTATGAGCAGTTCTTC. This translates into CASSLGGYEQFF. V and J are TRBV7-6 and TRBJ2-1; no definite D call. CDR1 is SGHVS, CDR2 FNYEAQ, per germline. The CDR3 totals 12 residues. V lost 1 base and J lost 8, with 6 bases in between.

The chain uses TRBV4-3 and TRBJ2-7; D call uncertain. V shed 4 bases and J shed 4 bases, with 11 bases lying between them. The CDR3 loop spans 13 amino acids. CDR1 is LGHNA and CDR2 is YSLEER in the germline V gene. The CDR3 DNA reads TGCGCCAGCAGCCCCTCGTGGGGTTACGAGCAGTACTTC. It translates to CASSPSWGYEQYF.

This clone was detected only once. The chain couples TRBV4-3 to TRBJ1-2; a possible D gene is TRBD1 (6 bases). Germline V gene lookup returns CDR1 LGHNA and CDR2 YSLEER. Trimming pared 3 bases from V and 4 bases from J, leaving 15 bases between. There are 15 residues in the CDR3. CDR3 in amino acids: CASSQSRDTFYGYTF. The DNA of the CDR3 is TGCGCCAGCAGCCAGAGCAGGGACACCTTCTATGGCTACACCTTC.

Concerning this clone: Other nucleotide sequences from this sample produce the same CDR3. This chain joins TRBV4-1 and TRBJ2-7; the D gene is possibly TRBD2 (5 bases). The CDR3 has 13 amino acids. Germline values: CDR1 MGHRA, CDR2 YSYEKL. V lost 0 bases to trimming and J lost 5 bases, with 8 bases between them. This chain's CDR3 is CASSQDRGHEQYF. CDR3 nucleotides: TGCGCCAGCAGCCAAGATCGAGGGCACGAGCAGTACTTC.

This clone has just one count. The chain couples TRBV4-3 to TRBJ1-1; the D gene is possibly TRBD1 (5 bases). Germline V gives CDR1 LGHNA, CDR2 YSLEER. The CDR3 is made up of 13 amino acids. Trimming took off 3 bases at V and 4 bases at J, with 9 bases between the two ends. The CDR3: CASSHRGSTEAFF. CDR3 bases: TGCGCCAGCAGCCATCGGGGGAGCACTGAAGCTTTCTTT.